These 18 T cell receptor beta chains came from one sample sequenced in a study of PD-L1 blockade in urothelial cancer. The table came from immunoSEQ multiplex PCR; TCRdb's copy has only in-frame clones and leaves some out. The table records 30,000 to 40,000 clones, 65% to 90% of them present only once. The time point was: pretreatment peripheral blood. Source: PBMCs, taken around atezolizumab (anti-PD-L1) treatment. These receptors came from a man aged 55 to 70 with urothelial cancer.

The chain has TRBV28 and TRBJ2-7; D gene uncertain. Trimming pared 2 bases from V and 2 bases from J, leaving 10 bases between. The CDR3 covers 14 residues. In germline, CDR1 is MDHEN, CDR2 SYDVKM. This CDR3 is CASSLPTDTYEQYF. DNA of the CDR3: TGTGCCAGCAGTTTACCTACCGATACCTACGAGCAGTACTTC.

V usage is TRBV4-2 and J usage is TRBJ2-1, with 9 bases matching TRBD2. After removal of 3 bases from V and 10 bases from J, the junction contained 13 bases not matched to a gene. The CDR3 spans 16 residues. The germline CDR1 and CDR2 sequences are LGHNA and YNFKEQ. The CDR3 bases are TGTGCCAGCAGCCAGGAGGGGGGACTAGCCCGGCGAGAGCAGTTCTTC. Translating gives CASSQEGGLARREQFF.

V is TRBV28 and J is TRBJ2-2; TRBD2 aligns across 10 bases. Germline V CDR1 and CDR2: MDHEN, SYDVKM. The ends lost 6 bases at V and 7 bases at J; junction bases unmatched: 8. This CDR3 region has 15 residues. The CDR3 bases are TGTGCCAGCAGCTTAGCGGGGGGCACGGTCGGGGAGCTGTTTTTT. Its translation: CASSLAGGTVGELFF.

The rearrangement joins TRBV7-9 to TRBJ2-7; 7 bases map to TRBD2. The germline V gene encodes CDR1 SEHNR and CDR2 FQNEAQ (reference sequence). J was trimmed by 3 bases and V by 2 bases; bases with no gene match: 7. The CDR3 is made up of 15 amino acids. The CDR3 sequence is CASSLSAGDRYEQYF. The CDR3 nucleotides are TGTGCCAGCAGCTTATCTGCGGGGGACCGCTACGAGCAGTACTTC.

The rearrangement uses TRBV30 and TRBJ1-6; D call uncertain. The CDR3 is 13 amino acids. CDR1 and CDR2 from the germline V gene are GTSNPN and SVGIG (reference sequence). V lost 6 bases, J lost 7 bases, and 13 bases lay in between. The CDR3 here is CACPSSRNSPLHF. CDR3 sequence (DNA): TGTGCCTGTCCGTCGTCTAGGAATTCACCCCTCCACTTT.

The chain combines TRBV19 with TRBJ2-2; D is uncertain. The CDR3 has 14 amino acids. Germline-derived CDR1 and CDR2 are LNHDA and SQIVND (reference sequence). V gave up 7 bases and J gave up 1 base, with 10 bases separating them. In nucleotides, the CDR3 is TGTGCCAGTACTTCAGGAAAGAACACCGGGGAGCTGTTTTTT. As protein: CASTSGKNTGELFF.

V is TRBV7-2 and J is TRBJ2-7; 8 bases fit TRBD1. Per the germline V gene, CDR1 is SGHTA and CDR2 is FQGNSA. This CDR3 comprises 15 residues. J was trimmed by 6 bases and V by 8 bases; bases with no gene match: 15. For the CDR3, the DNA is TGTGCCAGCCTAGGTCGGACAGGGAGGTTGTCCGAGCAGTACTTC. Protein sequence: CASLGRTGRLSEQYF.

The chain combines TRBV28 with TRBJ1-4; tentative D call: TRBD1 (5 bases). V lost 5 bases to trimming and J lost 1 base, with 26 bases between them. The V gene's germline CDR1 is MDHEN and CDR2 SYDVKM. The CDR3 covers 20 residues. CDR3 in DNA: TGTGCCAGCAGTGATGGGGGGTTGGTCTTTTATTTTGGAACTAATGAAAAACTGTTTTTT. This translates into CASSDGGLVFYFGTNEKLFF.

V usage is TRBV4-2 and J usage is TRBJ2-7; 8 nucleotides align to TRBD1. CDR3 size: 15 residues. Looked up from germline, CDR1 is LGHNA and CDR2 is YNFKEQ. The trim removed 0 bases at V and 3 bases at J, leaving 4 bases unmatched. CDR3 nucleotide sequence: TGTGCCAGCAGCCAAGACCGAGGGACAGGCTACGAGCAGTACTTC. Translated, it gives CASSQDRGTGYEQYF.

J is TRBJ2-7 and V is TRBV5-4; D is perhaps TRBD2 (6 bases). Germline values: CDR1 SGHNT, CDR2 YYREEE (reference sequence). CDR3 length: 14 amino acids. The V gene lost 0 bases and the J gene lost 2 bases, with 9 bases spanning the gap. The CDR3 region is CASSLVPGAYEQYF. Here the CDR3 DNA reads TGTGCCAGCAGCTTGGTTCCGGGGGCCTACGAGCAGTACTTC.

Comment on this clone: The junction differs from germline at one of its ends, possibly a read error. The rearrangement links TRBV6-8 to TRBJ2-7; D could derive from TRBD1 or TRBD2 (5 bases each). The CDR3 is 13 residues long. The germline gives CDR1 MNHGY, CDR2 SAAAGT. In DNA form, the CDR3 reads TGTGCCTGCAGTTACGGGGCGGCATACGAGCAGTACTTC. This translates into CACSYGAAYEQYF.

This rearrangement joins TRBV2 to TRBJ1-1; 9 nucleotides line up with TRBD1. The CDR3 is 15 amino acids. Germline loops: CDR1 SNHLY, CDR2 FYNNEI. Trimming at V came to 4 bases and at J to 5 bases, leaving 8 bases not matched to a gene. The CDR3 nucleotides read TGTGCCAGCAGTGTCTCTCTGACAGGGGGAACTGAAGCTTTCTTT. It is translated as CASSVSLTGGTEAFF.

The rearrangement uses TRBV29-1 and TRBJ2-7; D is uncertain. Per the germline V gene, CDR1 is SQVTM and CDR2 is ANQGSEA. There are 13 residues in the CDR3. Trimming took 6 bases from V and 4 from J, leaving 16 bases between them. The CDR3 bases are TGCAGCGTCGTACTGACGGGTCGATACGAGCAGTACTTC. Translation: CSVVLTGRYEQYF.

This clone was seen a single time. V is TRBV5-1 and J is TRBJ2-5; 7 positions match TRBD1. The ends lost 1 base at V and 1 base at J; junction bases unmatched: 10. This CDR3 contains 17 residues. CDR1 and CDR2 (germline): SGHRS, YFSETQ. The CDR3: CASSLLGAGDSQETQYF. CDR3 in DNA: TGCGCCAGCAGCTTGTTGGGGGCTGGGGACAGCCAAGAGACCCAGTACTTC.

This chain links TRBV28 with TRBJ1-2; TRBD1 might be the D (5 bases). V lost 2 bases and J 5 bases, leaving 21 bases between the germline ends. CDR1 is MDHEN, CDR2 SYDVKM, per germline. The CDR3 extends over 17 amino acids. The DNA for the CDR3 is TGTGCCAGCAGTTTAAGTCCTGGGGCGACTGGATCTTATGGCTACACCTTC. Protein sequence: CASSLSPGATGSYGYTF.

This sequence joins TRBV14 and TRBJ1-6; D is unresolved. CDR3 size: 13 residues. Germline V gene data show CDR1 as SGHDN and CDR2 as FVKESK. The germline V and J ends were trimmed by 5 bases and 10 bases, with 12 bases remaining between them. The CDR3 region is CASSSRGNSPLHF. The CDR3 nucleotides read TGTGCCAGCAGCTCTCGGGGAAACTCACCCCTCCACTTT. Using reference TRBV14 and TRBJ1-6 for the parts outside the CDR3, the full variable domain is EAGVTQFPSHSVIEKGQTVTLRCDPISGHDNLYWYRRVMGKEIKFLLHFVKESKQDESGMPNNRFLAERTGGTYSTLKVQPAELEDSGVYFCASSSRGNSPLHFGNGTRLTVT.

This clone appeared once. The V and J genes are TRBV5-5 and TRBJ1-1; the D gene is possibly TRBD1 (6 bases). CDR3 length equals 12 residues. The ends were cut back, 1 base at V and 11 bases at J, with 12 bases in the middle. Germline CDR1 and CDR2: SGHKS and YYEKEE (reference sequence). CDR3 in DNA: TGTGCCAGCAGCTTGACAGGGCTAACGGCTTTCTTT. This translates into CASSLTGLTAFF. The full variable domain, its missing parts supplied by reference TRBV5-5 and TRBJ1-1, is DAGVTQSPTHLIKTRGQQVTLRCSPISGHKSVSWYQQVLGQGPQFIFQYYEKEERGRGNFPDRFSARQFPNYSSELNVNALLLGDSALYLCASSLTGLTAFFGQGTRLTVV.

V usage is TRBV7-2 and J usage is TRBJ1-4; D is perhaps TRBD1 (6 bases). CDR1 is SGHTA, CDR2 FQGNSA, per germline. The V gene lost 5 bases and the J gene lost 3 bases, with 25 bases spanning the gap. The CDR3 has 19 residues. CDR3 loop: CASSTPLGGRRRANEKLFF. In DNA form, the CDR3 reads TGTGCCAGCAGCACTCCTCTCGGGGGGCGTCGTAGGGCTAATGAAAAACTGTTTTTT.